This T cell receptor (beta chain) was sequenced in a study of T cell repertoires in cytomegalovirus infection. Background on the study: Selected CMV epitopes included recently identified HLA-C-restricted ones as well as well-studied HLA-B-restricted ones. Study results and limitations: What dominated the ex vivo response were HLA-C-restricted CMV-specific TCR beta clonotypes.

TCRdb ran MiXCR on the reads and lists one entry per CDR3 protein. The data show roughly 800,000 distinct CDR3 sequences, roughly 28% seen once. Of note for this clonotype: The antigen remains undetermined.

Deletions cut 11 bases from V and 4 bases from J, with 9 bases between. The length of the CDR3 is 11 residues. The receptor was derived from a human donor in good health (CMV status not recorded). Some clones in this sample may be carry-over from other donors' samples. This chain joins TRBV12-3 or TRBV12-4 and TRBJ1-3; D gene unclear. The input for sequencing was cultured CD8+ T cells from PBMCs, taken from culture after CMV antigen stimulation. CDR3 nucleotide sequence: TGTGCCCTGGGGTACGGAAACACCATATATTTT. Translated: CALGYGNTIYF.